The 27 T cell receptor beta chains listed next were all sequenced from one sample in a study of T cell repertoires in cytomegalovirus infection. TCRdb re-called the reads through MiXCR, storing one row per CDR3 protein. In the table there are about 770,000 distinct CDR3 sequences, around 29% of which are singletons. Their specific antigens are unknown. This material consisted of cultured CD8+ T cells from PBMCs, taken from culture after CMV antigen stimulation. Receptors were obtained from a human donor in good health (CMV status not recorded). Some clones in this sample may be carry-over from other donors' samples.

The CDR3 loop reads CASSYSRGSNTEAFF. The DNA for the CDR3 is TGTGCCAGCAGTTACTCTAGGGGTTCGAACACTGAAGCTTTCTTT. The chain recombines TRBV6-6 with TRBJ1-1, with a weak D call TRBD1 (5 bases). The CDR3 extends over 15 amino acids. The germline V gene encodes CDR1 MNHNY and CDR2 SVGAGI (reference sequence). The ends were cut back, 0 bases at V and 1 base at J, with 9 bases in the middle.

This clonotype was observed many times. The CDR3 here is CASSYDRRLETQYF. CDR3 DNA sequence: TGTGCCAGCAGTTACGACAGGAGGCTGGAGACCCAGTACTTC. V and J are TRBV6-5 and TRBJ2-5, with D perhaps TRBD1 (6 bases). The germline V gene has CDR1 MNHEY and CDR2 SVGAGI. This CDR3 region has 14 residues. Deletions cut 2 bases from V and 5 bases from J, with 12 bases between.

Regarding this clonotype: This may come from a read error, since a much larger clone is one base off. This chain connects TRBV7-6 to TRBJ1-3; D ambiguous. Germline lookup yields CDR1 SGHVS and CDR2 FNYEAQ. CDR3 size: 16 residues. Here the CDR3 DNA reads TGTTCCAGCAGCTTAAACGCGGGAGACTCTGGAAACACCATATATTTT. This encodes CSSSLNAGDSGNTIYF. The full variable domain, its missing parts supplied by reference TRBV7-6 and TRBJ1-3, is GAGVSQSPRYKVTKRGQDVALRCDPISGHVSLYWYRQALGQGPEFLTYFNYEAQQDKSGLPNDRFSAERPEGSISTLTIQRTEQRDSAMYRCSSSLNAGDSGNTIYFGEGSWLTVV.

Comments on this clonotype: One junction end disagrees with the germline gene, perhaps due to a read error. CDR3 sequence (DNA): TGCGCCAGCAGCTCGCCGGGAGCGGGGTCCTACAATGAGCAGATCTTC. This translates into CASSSPGAGSYNEQIF. The genes are TRBV5-1 and TRBJ2-1, with 7 bases identical to TRBD2. CDR1 and CDR2 from the germline V gene are SGHRS and YFSETQ. CDR3 length equals 16 residues.

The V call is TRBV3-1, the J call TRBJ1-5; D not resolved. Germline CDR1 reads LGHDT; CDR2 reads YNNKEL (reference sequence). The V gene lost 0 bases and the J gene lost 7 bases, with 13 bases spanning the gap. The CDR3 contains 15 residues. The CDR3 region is CASSQDSGVGQPQHF. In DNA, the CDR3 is TGTGCCAGCAGCCAAGATTCCGGGGTTGGGCAGCCCCAGCATTTT.

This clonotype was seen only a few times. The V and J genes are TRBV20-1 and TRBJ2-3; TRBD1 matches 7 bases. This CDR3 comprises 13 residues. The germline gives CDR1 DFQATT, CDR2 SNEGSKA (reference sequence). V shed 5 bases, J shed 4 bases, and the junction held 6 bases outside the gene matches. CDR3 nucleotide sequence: TGCAGTGCTTGGGACAGCTCTCCAGATACGCAGTATTTT. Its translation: CSAWDSSPDTQYF.

The CDR3 loop reads CASSPQGFHEQYF. Here the CDR3 DNA reads TGTGCCAGCAGTCCACAGGGCTTCCACGAGCAGTACTTC. This rearrangement joins TRBV12-3 or TRBV12-4 to TRBJ2-7; possibly TRBD1 for D (6 bases). CDR3 length: 13 amino acids. Trimming removed 5 bases from V and 5 bases from J, with 13 bases in between.

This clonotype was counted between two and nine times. CDR3 loop: CASSYVAGSSYEQYV. The CDR3 DNA reads TGTGCCAGCAGTTACGTAGCGGGGAGCTCCTACGAGCAGTACGTC. The J gene is TRBJ2-7, the V gene TRBV27; 8 bases are shared with TRBD2. V trimming: 4 bases; J trimming: 0 bases; junction bases outside the gene matches: 5. This CDR3 is built from 15 residues. Germline lookup yields CDR1 MNHEY and CDR2 SMNVEV (reference sequence).

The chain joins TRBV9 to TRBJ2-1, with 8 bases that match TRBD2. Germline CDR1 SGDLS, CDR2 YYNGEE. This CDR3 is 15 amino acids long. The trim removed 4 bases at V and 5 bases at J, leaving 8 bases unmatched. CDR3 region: CASSPWTSLDNEQFF. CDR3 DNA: TGTGCCAGCAGCCCCTGGACTAGCCTTGACAATGAGCAGTTCTTC.

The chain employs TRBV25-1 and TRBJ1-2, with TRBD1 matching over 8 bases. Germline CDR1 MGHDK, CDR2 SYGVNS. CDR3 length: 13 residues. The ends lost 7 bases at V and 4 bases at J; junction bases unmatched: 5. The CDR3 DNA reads TGTGCCAGCATGGGACAGGCTATCTATGGCTACACCTTC. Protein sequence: CASMGQAIYGYTF.

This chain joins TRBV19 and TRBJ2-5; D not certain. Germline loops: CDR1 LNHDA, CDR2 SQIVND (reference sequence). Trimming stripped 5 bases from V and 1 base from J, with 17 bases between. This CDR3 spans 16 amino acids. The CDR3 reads CASSPSGDEFQETQYF. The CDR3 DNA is TGTGCCAGTAGTCCCTCAGGCGATGAATTCCAAGAGACCCAGTACTTC.

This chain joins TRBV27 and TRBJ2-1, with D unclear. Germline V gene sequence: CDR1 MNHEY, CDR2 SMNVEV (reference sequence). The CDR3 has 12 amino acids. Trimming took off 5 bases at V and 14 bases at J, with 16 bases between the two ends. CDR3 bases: TGTGCCAGCAGTCCCCGGCCCGAGCAGAAGTTCTTC. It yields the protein CASSPRPEQKFF.

The CDR3 DNA reads TGCAGCGTTGAATGGATGACAGATTATGGCTACACCTTC. It codes for CSVEWMTDYGYTF. V and J are TRBV29-1 and TRBJ1-2; D possibly corresponds to TRBD1 (5 bases). The CDR3 consists of 13 residues. Per the germline V gene, CDR1 is SQVTM and CDR2 is ANQGSEA. The V end was cut by 2 bases, the J end by 5 bases, with 12 bases between.

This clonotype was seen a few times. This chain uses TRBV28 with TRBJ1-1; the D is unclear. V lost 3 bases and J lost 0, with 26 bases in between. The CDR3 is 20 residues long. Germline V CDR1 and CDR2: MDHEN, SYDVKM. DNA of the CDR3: TGTGCCAGCAGTTTCCCCCTGGGGATACTGGGAGGGCAGCTGAACACTGAAGCTTTCTTT. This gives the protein CASSFPLGILGGQLNTEAFF. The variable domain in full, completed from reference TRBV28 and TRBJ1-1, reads DVKVTQSSRYLVKRTGEKVFLECVQDMDHENMFWYRQDPGLGLRLIYFSYDVKMKEKGDIPEGYSVSREKKERFSLILESASTNQTSMYLCASSFPLGILGGQLNTEAFFGQGTRLTVV.

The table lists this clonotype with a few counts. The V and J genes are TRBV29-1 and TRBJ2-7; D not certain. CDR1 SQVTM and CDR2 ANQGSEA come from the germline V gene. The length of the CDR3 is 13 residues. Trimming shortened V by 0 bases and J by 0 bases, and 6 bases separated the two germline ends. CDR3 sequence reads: CSVEDHSSYEQYF. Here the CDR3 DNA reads TGCAGCGTTGAAGATCATAGCTCCTACGAGCAGTACTTC.

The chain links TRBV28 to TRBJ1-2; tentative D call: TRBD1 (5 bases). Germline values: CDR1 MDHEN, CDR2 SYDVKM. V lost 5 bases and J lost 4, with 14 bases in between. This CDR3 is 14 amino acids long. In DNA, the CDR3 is TGTGCCAGCAGTGGCTCGGGACGGATCTATGGCTACACCTTC. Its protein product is CASSGSGRIYGYTF.

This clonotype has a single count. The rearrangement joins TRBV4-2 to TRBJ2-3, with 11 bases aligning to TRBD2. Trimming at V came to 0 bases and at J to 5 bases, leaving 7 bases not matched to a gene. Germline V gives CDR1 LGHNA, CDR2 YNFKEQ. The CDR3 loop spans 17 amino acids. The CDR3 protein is CASSQDGVLAGGDTQYF. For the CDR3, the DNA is TGTGCCAGCAGCCAAGATGGGGTCCTAGCGGGGGGAGATACGCAGTATTTT.

The CDR3 nucleotides read TGTGCCAGCAGTTCATACAGGGTGGATACGCAGTATTTT. Protein product: CASSSYRVDTQYF. The chain combines TRBV27 with TRBJ2-3; TRBD1 might be the D (6 bases). This CDR3 spans 13 amino acids. Germline CDR1 and CDR2: MNHEY and SMNVEV (reference sequence). V lost 4 bases, J lost 6 bases, and 11 bases lay in between.

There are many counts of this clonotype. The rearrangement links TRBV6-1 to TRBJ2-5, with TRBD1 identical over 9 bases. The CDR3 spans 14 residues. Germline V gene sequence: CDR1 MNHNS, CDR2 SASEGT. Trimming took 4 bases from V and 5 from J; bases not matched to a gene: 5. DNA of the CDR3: TGTGCCAGCAGTGGTCCCGGACAGGGGGAGACCCAGTACTTC. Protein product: CASSGPGQGETQYF.

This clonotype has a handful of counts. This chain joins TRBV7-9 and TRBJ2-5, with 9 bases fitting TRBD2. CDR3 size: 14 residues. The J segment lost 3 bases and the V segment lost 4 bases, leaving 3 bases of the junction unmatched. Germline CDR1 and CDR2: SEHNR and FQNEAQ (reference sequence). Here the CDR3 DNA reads TGTGCCAGCAGCTCCTCTAGCGGGAAAGAGACCCAGTACTTC. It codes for CASSSSSGKETQYF.

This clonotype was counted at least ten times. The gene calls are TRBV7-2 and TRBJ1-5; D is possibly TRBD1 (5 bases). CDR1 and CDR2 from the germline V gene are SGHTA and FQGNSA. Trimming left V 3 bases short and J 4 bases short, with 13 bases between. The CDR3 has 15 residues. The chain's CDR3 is CASSFGGGENQPQHF. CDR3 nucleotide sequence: TGTGCCAGCAGCTTCGGGGGAGGGGAGAATCAGCCCCAGCATTTT.

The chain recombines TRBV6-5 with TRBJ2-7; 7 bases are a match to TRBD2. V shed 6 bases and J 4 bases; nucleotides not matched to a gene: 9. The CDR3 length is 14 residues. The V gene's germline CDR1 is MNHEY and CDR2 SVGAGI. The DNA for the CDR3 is TGTGCCAGCAGACAAACTGGGACTACTTACGAGCAGTACTTC. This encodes CASRQTGTTYEQYF.

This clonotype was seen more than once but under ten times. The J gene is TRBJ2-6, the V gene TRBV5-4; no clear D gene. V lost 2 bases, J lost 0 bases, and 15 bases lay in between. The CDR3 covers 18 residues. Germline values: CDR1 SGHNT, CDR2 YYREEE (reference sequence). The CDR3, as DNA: TGTGCCAGCAGCTTTCCTCGCGGAATTAGCTCTGGGGCCAACGTCCTGACTTTC. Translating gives CASSFPRGISSGANVLTF. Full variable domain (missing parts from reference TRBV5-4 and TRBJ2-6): ETGVTQSPTHLIKTRGQQVTLRCSSQSGHNTVSWYQQALGQGPQFIFQYYREEENGRGNFPPRFSGLQFPNYSSELNVNALELDDSALYLCASSFPRGISSGANVLTFGAGSRLTVL.

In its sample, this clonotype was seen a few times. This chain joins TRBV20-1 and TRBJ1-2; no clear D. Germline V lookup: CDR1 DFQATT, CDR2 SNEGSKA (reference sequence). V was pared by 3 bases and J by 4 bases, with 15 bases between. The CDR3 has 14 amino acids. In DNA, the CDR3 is TGCAGTGCTAGGAAAAAGGCAGAGAGCTATGGCTACACCTTC. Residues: CSARKKAESYGYTF.

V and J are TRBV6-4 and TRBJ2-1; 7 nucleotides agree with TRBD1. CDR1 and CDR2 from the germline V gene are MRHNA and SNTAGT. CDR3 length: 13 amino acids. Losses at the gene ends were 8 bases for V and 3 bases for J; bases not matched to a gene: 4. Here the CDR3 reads CASSGQDYNEQFF. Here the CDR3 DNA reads TGTGCCAGCTCCGGACAGGACTACAATGAGCAGTTCTTC.

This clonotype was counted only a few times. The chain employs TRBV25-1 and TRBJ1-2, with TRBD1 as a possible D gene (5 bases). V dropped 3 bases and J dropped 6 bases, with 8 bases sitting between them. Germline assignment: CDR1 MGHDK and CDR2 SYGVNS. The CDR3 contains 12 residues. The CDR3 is CASSEGGNGYTF. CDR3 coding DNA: TGTGCCAGCAGTGAGGGGGGAAATGGCTACACCTTC.

For the CDR3, the DNA is TGTGCCAGCAGCCCTGCTAAAATTCCTTATGGCTACACCTTC. It yields the protein CASSPAKIPYGYTF. The chain is built from TRBV9 and TRBJ1-2, with D unresolved. V gave up 4 bases and J gave up 5 bases, with 15 bases separating them. Per germline, CDR1 SGDLS and CDR2 YYNGEE. The CDR3 is 14 residues long.